This TCR beta chain was identified in a study of human T cells and chemical hapten exposure. The wider study: Sensitization used 2% DPC on about 2 cm by about 2 cm upper inner arm skin. Across its approximately 25 weeks, the study gave patients weekly diphenylcyclopropenone doses to the scalp. Study observations and caveats: Donors, who had alopecia, may show an immune response that differs from healthy people's.

The CDR3 extends over 14 amino acids. V lost 2 bases, J lost 4 bases, and 11 bases lay in between. The V gene's germline CDR1 is SGHTA and CDR2 FQGNSA. Authors' analysis steps: Individual samples carried between about 23,224 and 750,000 TCRs, with around 96,000 as the median. TCRdb redid the calling of the RACE reads with MiXCR, one entry per CDR3 protein. The V and J calls reflect TCRdb's pipeline rather than the authors' work. Of about 58,000 distinct CDR3 sequences listed, around 12% are singletons. The time point denotes: patch test 3, about 24 weeks after DPC sensitization. Specified treatment: therapeutic diphenylcyclopropenone sensitization with weekly scalp DPC. This clonotype was picked up many times. Antigen specificity is unknown.

The clonotype originates from a man aged 25-40 years with alopecia areata. Some clones in this sample may be carry-over from other donors' samples. V gene TRBV7-2 combines with J gene TRBJ1-1, with D tentatively TRBD1 (5 bases). The specimen comprised whole blood, sampled in connection with sensitization to the hapten diphenylcyclopropenone (DPC). The CDR3 reads CASSLLQGVTEAFF. CDR3 DNA sequence: TGTGCCAGCAGCTTACTTCAGGGTGTCACTGAAGCTTTCTTT. The full variable domain, rest sourced from reference TRBV7-2 and TRBJ1-1, is GAGVSQSPSNKVTEKGKDVELRCDPISGHTALYWYRQSLGQGLEFLIYFQGNSAPDKSGLPSDRFSAERTGGSVSTLTIQRTQQEDSAVYLCASSLLQGVTEAFFGQGTRLTVV.